What follows are 2 T cell receptor beta chains derived from one specimen sequenced in a study of T cells in Graves' hyperthyroidism and ophthalmopathy. Amplified TCR beta CDR3 regions derived from RNA transcripts. HTBI primers were the set used in a first-round RT-PCR of the TCR CDR3. TCRdb reprocessed the multiplex PCR reads with MiXCR, giving one entry per CDR3 protein. The data show about 700,000 distinct CDR3 sequences, 14% seen once. The material sequenced was blood. The receptors were sampled from a woman between 18 and 30 years old with Graves' hyperthyroidism.

The rearrangement uses TRBV24-1 and TRBJ2-1; D not certain. The V end lost 6 bases, the J end lost 6 bases, and 17 bases lay between the germline ends. The CDR3 consists of 15 residues. Germline loops: CDR1 KGHDR, CDR2 SFDVKD. Here the CDR3 reads CATSPNTYSLNEQFF. For the CDR3, the DNA is TGTGCCACCAGTCCCAATACCTATAGCCTCAATGAGCAGTTCTTC.

This clonotype was picked up many times. The V gene is TRBV18, the J gene TRBJ2-5; the D gene is possibly TRBD1 (5 bases). The CDR3 totals 16 residues. The germline V gene has CDR1 KGHSH and CDR2 LQKENI. The V and J ends lost 3 bases and 5 bases respectively, with 19 bases between them. The chain's CDR3 is CASSPRQPEKVETQYF. Written as DNA, the CDR3 is TGTGCCAGCTCACCTAGACAGCCTGAAAAGGTCGAGACCCAGTACTTC.